Listed here are 21 T cell receptor beta chains from one sample, sequenced in a study of cytomegalovirus exposure and HLA in healthy donors. The PCR had 60 Vbeta and 13 Jbeta primers. Libraries were prepared by immunoSEQ multiplex PCR; TCRdb keeps only in-frame clonotypes and omits some of them. The table has fewer than 100,000 clones, roughly two thirds seen once; the top ten hold about 1.2%. Specimen: PBMCs. Receptor source: a female donor in good health and CMV-seronegative.

This clone showed up just a few times. V and J are TRBV14 and TRBJ2-7; D is perhaps TRBD2 (6 bases). Between the trimmed V and J ends, which lost 7 bases and 3 bases, there was a span of 16 bases. The CDR3 spans 14 residues. CDR1 is SGHDN, CDR2 FVKESK, per germline. CDR3 sequence: CASTATGSIYEQYF. In nucleotides, the CDR3 is TGTGCCAGCACCGCCACCGGGAGCATCTACGAGCAGTACTTC.

The chain recombines TRBV5-1 with TRBJ2-1; 8 bases align to TRBD1. The CDR3 consists of 14 residues. CDR1 SGHRS and CDR2 YFSETQ come from the germline V gene. With 4 bases clipped from V and 5 bases from J, the junction kept 5 bases outside the gene matches. Here the CDR3 DNA reads TGCGCCAGCAGCACCCAGGGGGCGGACAATGAGCAGTTCTTC. Its protein is CASSTQGADNEQFF.

V is TRBV7-8 and J is TRBJ2-5; 9 nucleotides align to TRBD1. Germline V CDR1 and CDR2: SGHVS, FQNEAQ. V lost 2 bases, J lost 5 bases, and 12 bases stayed unmatched. The CDR3 loop spans 17 amino acids. The CDR3: CASSLQGGTGKYETQYF. For the CDR3, the DNA is TGTGCCAGCAGCTTACAGGGGGGGACAGGGAAATATGAGACCCAGTACTTC.

A remark on this clone: Other DNA sequences within the sample encode an identical CDR3. The V gene is TRBV18, the J gene TRBJ1-1; 9 bases are shared with TRBD1. This CDR3 has 15 residues. J gave up 6 bases and V 3 bases, and 8 bases lay outside the gene matches. Germline CDR1 KGHSH, CDR2 LQKENI. The DNA of the CDR3 is TGTGCCAGCTCACCTCTTTTGACAGGGGGGGCTGAAGCTTTCTTT. Protein product: CASSPLLTGGAEAFF.

This clone was seen a few times. This chain links TRBV9 with TRBJ1-4, with 7 bases fitting TRBD1. The CDR3 loop spans 15 amino acids. Germline CDR1 SGDLS, CDR2 YYNGEE. The trim removed 3 bases at V and 4 bases at J, leaving 6 bases unmatched. CDR3 region: CASSAGDRVNEKLFF. The CDR3 DNA follows: TGTGCCAGCAGCGCAGGGGACAGAGTTAATGAAAAACTGTTTTTT.

The CDR3 sequence: CASSDRSPEAFF. The CDR3 nucleotides read TGTGCCAGCAGTGATAGATCCCCTGAAGCTTTCTTT. This chain uses TRBV6-1 with TRBJ1-1; no definite D call. The CDR3 has 12 amino acids. Trimming left V 3 bases short and J 6 bases short, with 8 bases between. The germline V gene has CDR1 MNHNS and CDR2 SASEGT.

V is TRBV5-1 and J is TRBJ1-2, with 7 nucleotides matching TRBD1. The CDR3 is made up of 14 amino acids. Trimming cost V 0 bases and J 4 bases; bases outside gene matches: 3. Germline CDR1 is SGHRS and CDR2 is YFSETQ. In nucleotides, the CDR3 is TGCGCCAGCAGCTTGGACAGGGACAGCTATGGCTACACCTTC. Its translation: CASSLDRDSYGYTF.

The V call is TRBV27, the J call TRBJ2-3, with TRBD2 identical over 9 bases. The ends lost 2 bases at V and 4 bases at J; junction bases unmatched: 4. From germline, CDR1 is MNHEY and CDR2 SMNVEV (reference sequence). The CDR3 spans 15 residues. The CDR3 region is CASSLLAGSPDTQYF. The CDR3 DNA sequence: TGTGCCAGCAGTTTACTAGCGGGAAGCCCAGATACGCAGTATTTT.

This clone has a handful of counts. The chain uses TRBV6-1 and TRBJ1-5; D is uncertain. CDR1 is MNHNS and CDR2 is SASEGT in the germline V gene. Trimming took off 3 bases at V and 11 bases at J, with 8 bases between the two ends. The CDR3 has 11 residues. The CDR3 loop reads CASSEGGSQHF. Here the CDR3 DNA reads TGTGCCAGCAGTGAGGGCGGGTCCCAGCATTTT.

The chain carries TRBV30 and TRBJ1-1, with D possibly matching TRBD1 (6 bases). The CDR3 runs to 13 residues. Germline CDR1 and CDR2: GTSNPN and SVGIG (reference sequence). V was clipped by 5 bases and J by 0 bases, with 10 bases between them. The CDR3 coding sequence is TGTGCCTGGCAACAGGGATTGAACACTGAAGCTTTCTTT. Translating gives CAWQQGLNTEAFF.

Only a few counts were recorded for this clone. The chain joins TRBV29-1 to TRBJ2-2; TRBD2 agrees at 8 bases. The CDR3 is 14 residues long. With V trimmed by 7 bases and J by 3 bases, 7 bases remained unmatched. Germline V CDR1 and CDR2: SQVTM, ANQGSEA. CDR3 DNA sequence: TGCAGCGCACGGGAGGGGGGTGACACCGGGGAGCTGTTTTTT. This codes for CSAREGGDTGELFF.

This chain joins TRBV11-3 and TRBJ2-3, with 11 positions matching TRBD2. The germline V gene has CDR1 SGHNT and CDR2 YENEEA. The CDR3 sequence is 17 residues long. J lost 2 bases, V lost 4 bases, and 8 bases had no gene match. The CDR3 protein is CASSSRLAGTHTDTQYF. The CDR3 DNA follows: TGTGCCAGCAGCTCTCGACTAGCGGGGACCCACACAGATACGCAGTATTTT.

The gene calls are TRBV30 and TRBJ2-2; 9 bases are shared with TRBD2. The germline V gene encodes CDR1 GTSNPN and CDR2 SVGIG (reference sequence). CDR3 length: 16 amino acids. V trimming: 1 base; J trimming: 6 bases; junction bases outside the gene matches: 9. CDR3 amino acids: CAWSAGAGGSPGELFF. Written as DNA, the CDR3 is TGTGCCTGGAGTGCCGGGGCGGGAGGGTCTCCCGGGGAGCTGTTTTTT.

V is TRBV18 and J is TRBJ2-5, with TRBD1 matching over 10 bases. V was pared by 3 bases and J by 5 bases, with 6 bases of the junction left unmatched. Germline assignment: CDR1 KGHSH and CDR2 LQKENI. CDR3 length: 15 amino acids. This chain's CDR3 is CASSPGQGGSETQYF. The DNA of the CDR3 is TGTGCCAGCTCACCTGGACAGGGGGGGAGTGAGACCCAGTACTTC.

This chain uses TRBV6-5 with TRBJ2-6, with 7 bases aligning to TRBD2. Germline V gene lookup returns CDR1 MNHEY and CDR2 SVGAGI. This CDR3 contains 15 residues. Trimming cost V 6 bases and J 0 bases; bases outside gene matches: 2. As DNA, the CDR3 is TGTGCCAGCAGGGGGGAGGGCTCTGGGGCCAACGTCCTGACTTTC. Translation: CASRGEGSGANVLTF.

The chain combines TRBV7-8 with TRBJ1-2, with D uncertain. Germline CDR1 is SGHVS and CDR2 is FQNEAQ. The CDR3 consists of 13 residues. Trimming took off 1 base at V and 4 bases at J, with 7 bases between the two ends. In DNA, the CDR3 is TGTGCCAGCAGCTTAGGGGTAGCCTATGGCTACACCTTC. Translating it yields CASSLGVAYGYTF. The full variable domain, in which reference TRBV7-8 and TRBJ1-2 provide the parts outside the CDR3, is GAGVSQSPRYKVAKRGQDVALRCDPISGHVSLFWYQQALGQGPEFLTYFQNEAQLDKSGLPSDRFFAERPEGSVSTLKIQRTQQEDSAVYLCASSLGVAYGYTFGSGTRLTVV.

The chain is built from TRBV9 and TRBJ1-4, with no clear D. This CDR3 has 12 residues. The V and J ends lost 4 bases and 5 bases respectively, with 6 bases between them. Germline V gene lookup returns CDR1 SGDLS and CDR2 YYNGEE. This CDR3 is CASSPNNEKLFF. The CDR3, as DNA: TGTGCCAGCAGCCCTAACAATGAAAAACTGTTTTTT.

This sequence joins TRBV9 and TRBJ2-7; unclear D gene. Germline V gives CDR1 SGDLS, CDR2 YYNGEE. This CDR3 comprises 16 residues. V lost 0 bases and J 3 bases, leaving 16 bases between the germline ends. The CDR3 is CASSVVAASPYYEQYF. The CDR3, as DNA: TGTGCCAGCAGCGTAGTGGCGGCTTCCCCCTACTACGAGCAGTACTTC.

This chain joins TRBV5-4 and TRBJ2-1, with TRBD2 matching 14 bases. There are 15 residues in the CDR3. The germline gives CDR1 SGHNT, CDR2 YYREEE (reference sequence). V shed 4 bases, J shed 7 bases, and the junction held 4 bases outside the gene matches. The CDR3 DNA reads as TGTGCCAGCAGCCGGACTAGCGGGGGGTTAAATGAGCAGTTCTTC. This gives the protein CASSRTSGGLNEQFF. Drawing the rest from reference TRBV5-4 and TRBJ2-1, the complete variable domain is ETGVTQSPTHLIKTRGQQVTLRCSSQSGHNTVSWYQQALGQGPQFIFQYYREEENGRGNFPPRFSGLQFPNYSSELNVNALELDDSALYLCASSRTSGGLNEQFFGPGTRLTVL.

The rearrangement links TRBV20-1 to TRBJ2-3; 7 bases are shared with TRBD2. CDR1 and CDR2 from the germline V gene are DFQATT and SNEGSKA (reference sequence). This CDR3 is 11 amino acids long. V gave up 3 bases and J gave up 8 bases; unmatched junction bases: 2. As DNA, the CDR3 is TGCAGTGCTAGCCTAGCGGCTACGCAGTATTTT. It encodes CSASLAATQYF.

J is TRBJ2-7 and V is TRBV7-9, with 10 bases identical to TRBD1. This CDR3 has 15 amino acids. The J segment lost 3 bases and the V segment lost 5 bases, leaving 7 bases of the junction unmatched. CDR1 is SEHNR, CDR2 FQNEAQ, per germline (reference sequence). The CDR3 sequence: CASSPPGQGRYEQYF. The DNA for the CDR3 is TGTGCCAGCAGCCCCCCGGGACAGGGGCGCTACGAGCAGTACTTC.